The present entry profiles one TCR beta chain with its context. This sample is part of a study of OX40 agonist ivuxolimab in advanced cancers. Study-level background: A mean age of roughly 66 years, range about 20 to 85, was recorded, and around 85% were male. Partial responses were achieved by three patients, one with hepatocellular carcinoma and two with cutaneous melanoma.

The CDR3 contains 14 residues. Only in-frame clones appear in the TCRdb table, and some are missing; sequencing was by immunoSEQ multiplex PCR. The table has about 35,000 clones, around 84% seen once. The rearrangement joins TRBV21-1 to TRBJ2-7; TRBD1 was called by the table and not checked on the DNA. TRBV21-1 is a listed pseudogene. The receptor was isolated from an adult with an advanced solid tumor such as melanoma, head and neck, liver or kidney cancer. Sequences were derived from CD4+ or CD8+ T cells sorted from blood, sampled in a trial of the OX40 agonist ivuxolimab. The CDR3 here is CASSEGAGTDEQYF. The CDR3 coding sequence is TGTGCCAGCAGCGAGGGGGCAGGCACCGACGAGCAGTACTTC.